These 30 T cell receptor beta chains were all obtained from the same sample, sequenced in a study of blood T cell repertoires in COVID-19. Clones were read by immunoSEQ multiplex PCR, and TCRdb kept only the in-frame ones, dropping some. Of about 70,000 clones listed, around 83% are singletons. Material for sequencing was peripheral blood. These receptors all come from a man aged 65-85 years with active COVID-19.

By its share, this clone is medium-sized. The chain employs TRBV14 and TRBJ2-7, with 9 nucleotides matching TRBD2. Germline trimming cut 7 bases from V and 7 bases from J; bases unmatched to any gene: 20. Germline V gives CDR1 SGHDN, CDR2 FVKESK. The CDR3 runs to 17 residues. CDR3 protein: CASTRGRGSGSLWEQYF. CDR3 nucleotide sequence: TGTGCCAGCACCCGAGGTCGGGGTAGCGGGAGTCTGTGGGAGCAGTACTTC.

This sequence joins TRBV5-1 and TRBJ2-7; 12 positions agree with TRBD2. The CDR3 has 17 residues. The J segment lost 5 bases and the V segment lost 3 bases, leaving 12 bases of the junction unmatched. The germline gives CDR1 SGHRS, CDR2 YFSETQ. In DNA, the CDR3 is TGCGCCAGCAGCTCCCCGACTAGCGGGAGCGCCCTCCACGAGCAGTACTTC. It yields the protein CASSSPTSGSALHEQYF.

The chain links TRBV2 to TRBJ2-3, with a weak D call TRBD2 (6 bases). V lost 9 bases and J lost 1, with 14 bases in between. CDR1 and CDR2 from the germline V gene are SNHLY and FYNNEI. This CDR3 is built from 14 residues. CDR3 in amino acids: CARMGGTGTDTQYF. The CDR3 coding sequence is TGTGCCAGGATGGGCGGGACCGGCACAGATACGCAGTATTTT.

This clone showed up just once. The genes are TRBV7-2 and TRBJ1-5, with 7 bases that match TRBD1. CDR1 is SGHTA and CDR2 is FQGNSA in the germline V gene. V dropped 5 bases and J dropped 0; count of bases not matched to a gene: 10. This CDR3 comprises 17 residues. The CDR3 DNA is TGTGCCAGCAGCCCCGCGACAGGGTTCGGTAGCAATCAGCCCCAGCATTTT. This encodes CASSPATGFGSNQPQHF.

The chain employs TRBV19 and TRBJ2-3; D uncertain. Germline CDR1 LNHDA, CDR2 SQIVND (reference sequence). The ends were cut back, 1 base at V and 2 bases at J, with 7 bases in the middle. The CDR3 totals 14 residues. The CDR3, as DNA: TGTGCCAGTAGTATAGGGGCAGACACAGATACGCAGTATTTT. This encodes CASSIGADTDTQYF.

The count of this clone is one. The J gene is TRBJ2-7, the V gene TRBV6-5; weak D call: TRBD1 (6 bases). The CDR3 has 13 amino acids. The ends were cut back, 6 bases at V and 6 bases at J, with 15 bases in the middle. Looked up from germline, CDR1 is MNHEY and CDR2 is SVGAGI. Here the CDR3 DNA reads TGTGCCAGCAGCCGGGACATCGTGGGCGAGCAGTACTTC. Residues: CASSRDIVGEQYF.

The rearrangement links TRBV9 to TRBJ2-7; perhaps TRBD2 as D (6 bases). This CDR3 has 14 amino acids. The V end lost 4 bases, the J end lost 0 bases, and 11 bases lay between the germline ends. The germline gives CDR1 SGDLS, CDR2 YYNGEE. CDR3 region: CASSLGTYSYEQYF. The DNA for the CDR3 is TGTGCCAGCAGCCTAGGGACTTACTCCTACGAGCAGTACTTC.

The gene calls are TRBV11-3 and TRBJ2-4; D may be TRBD1 (6 bases). CDR1 and CDR2 from the germline V gene are SGHNT and YENEEA. The V end was cut by 5 bases, the J end by 0 bases, with 14 bases between. The CDR3 spans 16 residues. CDR3 DNA sequence: TGTGCCAGCAGCCCAGAGACAGGACTAGCCAAAAACATTCAGTACTTC. Translating it yields CASSPETGLAKNIQYF.

This sequence joins TRBV11-2 and TRBJ2-7; a possible D gene is TRBD1 (6 bases). The germline V and J ends were trimmed by 4 bases and 3 bases, with 16 bases remaining between them. This CDR3 has 15 amino acids. Per germline, CDR1 SGHAT and CDR2 FQNNGV. The CDR3 spells CASSSYGGADYEQYF. CDR3 sequence (DNA): TGTGCCAGCAGCTCCTATGGGGGCGCGGACTACGAGCAGTACTTC.

The chain joins TRBV5-4 to TRBJ2-2; D is possibly TRBD1 (5 bases). CDR3 size: 13 residues. The V end was cut by 0 bases, the J end by 5 bases, with 5 bases between. The germline V gene encodes CDR1 SGHNT and CDR2 YYREEE (reference sequence). The CDR3, as DNA: TGTGCCAGCAGCTTGGGACAGACCGGGGAGCTGTTTTTT. This sequence encodes CASSLGQTGELFF.

The chain has TRBV4-2 and TRBJ2-7; weak D call: TRBD1 (6 bases). Germline CDR1 and CDR2: LGHNA and YNFKEQ. V dropped 3 bases and J dropped 0 bases, with 30 bases sitting between them. This CDR3 comprises 21 residues. CDR3 loop: CASSHTTTGTRTVAPSYEQYF. DNA for the CDR3: TGTGCCAGCAGCCACACCACCACCGGGACAAGGACCGTAGCGCCCTCCTACGAGCAGTACTTC.

The rearrangement uses TRBV29-1 and TRBJ2-3; 11 nucleotides line up with TRBD1. Germline V gene data show CDR1 as SQVTM and CDR2 as ANQGSEA. The CDR3 spans 14 residues. The J segment lost 4 bases and the V segment lost 2 bases, leaving 2 bases of the junction unmatched. This chain's CDR3 is CSVERTGGADTQYF. The CDR3 DNA sequence: TGCAGCGTTGAAAGGACAGGGGGCGCAGATACGCAGTATTTT.

The chain links TRBV7-6 to TRBJ2-5; 7 bases are a match to TRBD2. The CDR3 is 16 amino acids. Per the germline V gene, CDR1 is SGHVS and CDR2 is FNYEAQ. V shed 1 base and J 4 bases; nucleotides not matched to a gene: 9. CDR3 region: CASSLGSAWGGETQYF. The DNA of the CDR3 is TGTGCCAGCAGCTTAGGTTCAGCGTGGGGGGGAGAGACCCAGTACTTC.

The V gene is TRBV5-1, the J gene TRBJ2-7, with TRBD2 as a possible D gene (7 bases). V lost 8 bases and J lost 4, with 19 bases in between. Germline CDR1 SGHRS, CDR2 YFSETQ. This CDR3 spans 14 amino acids. This CDR3 is CARLGGQSPYEQYF. The CDR3 DNA is TGCGCCAGGCTGGGGGGGCAGTCGCCGTACGAGCAGTACTTC.

The rearrangement uses TRBV18 and TRBJ1-4; 7 bases match TRBD1. The V and J ends lost 6 bases and 11 bases, in that order; junction bases with no gene match: 15. This CDR3 comprises 15 residues. CDR1 KGHSH and CDR2 LQKENI come from the germline V gene. The CDR3 region has the DNA TGTGCCAGCTCCCCCTTGGCCGGACAGGCTACCAAACTGTTTTTT. It specifies CASSPLAGQATKLFF.

The chain recombines TRBV5-4 with TRBJ2-7; 8 bases are a match to TRBD2. The CDR3 consists of 14 residues. V was clipped by 4 bases and J by 3 bases; unmatched bases: 6. Germline CDR1 SGHNT, CDR2 YYREEE (reference sequence). Here the CDR3 DNA reads TGTGCCAGCAGCCCCGGGACTAGTGGCTACGAGCAGTACTTC. It codes for CASSPGTSGYEQYF. The full variable domain, in which reference TRBV5-4 and TRBJ2-7 provide the parts outside the CDR3, is ETGVTQSPTHLIKTRGQQVTLRCSSQSGHNTVSWYQQALGQGPQFIFQYYREEENGRGNFPPRFSGLQFPNYSSELNVNALELDDSALYLCASSPGTSGYEQYFGPGTRLTVT.

J is TRBJ1-2 and V is TRBV29-1, with TRBD1 matching 7 bases. The CDR3 is 12 amino acids. Germline loops: CDR1 SQVTM, CDR2 ANQGSEA. J was trimmed by 8 bases and V by 6 bases; bases with no gene match: 9. CDR3 DNA sequence: TGCAGCGTCCCTACAGGGGCGGGCGGCTACACCTTC. This codes for CSVPTGAGGYTF.

This chain uses TRBV27 with TRBJ1-2; possible D gene TRBD1, 5 bases. The germline gives CDR1 MNHEY, CDR2 SMNVEV (reference sequence). The CDR3 contains 14 residues. V was pared by 5 bases and J by 3 bases, with 13 bases between. The CDR3 here is CASSPSSRDYGYTF. The CDR3, as DNA: TGTGCCAGCAGTCCCTCGAGCAGGGACTATGGCTACACCTTC.

This chain uses TRBV11-3 with TRBJ1-2; 10 bases fit TRBD1. The V and J ends lost 5 bases and 6 bases, in that order; junction bases with no gene match: 6. Germline lookup yields CDR1 SGHNT and CDR2 YENEEA. The CDR3 runs 14 residues. Written as DNA, the CDR3 is TGTGCCAGCAGCGCCCGGACAGGGGGAAATGGCTACACCTTC. This encodes CASSARTGGNGYTF.

The chain combines TRBV24-1 with TRBJ2-5, with TRBD2 identical over 9 bases. The CDR3 has 15 residues. V lost 4 bases and J lost 3; bases outside the gene matches: 5. Germline CDR1 reads KGHDR; CDR2 reads SFDVKD. The CDR3 loop is CATSDARLAEETQYF. Written as DNA, the CDR3 is TGTGCCACCAGTGACGCCCGACTAGCGGAAGAGACCCAGTACTTC.

In this sample, this clone turned up once. The V call is TRBV19, the J call TRBJ2-3; D is unresolved. CDR3 size: 17 residues. Trimming removed 3 bases at V and 1 base at J, with 17 bases between. Germline-derived CDR1 and CDR2 are LNHDA and SQIVND (reference sequence). This chain's CDR3 is CASSIPSGPTGTDTQYF. The CDR3 region has the DNA TGTGCCAGTAGTATCCCCTCTGGGCCGACGGGCACAGATACGCAGTATTTT.

This sequence joins TRBV18 and TRBJ2-1; 13 nucleotides match TRBD2. The germline V gene encodes CDR1 KGHSH and CDR2 LQKENI. The CDR3 consists of 20 residues. V was clipped by 4 bases and J by 2 bases; unmatched bases: 14. DNA of the CDR3: TGTGCCAGCTCACGTGCACTAGCGGGAGGGCCCCAGGGGGCCTACAATGAGCAGTTCTTC. The encoded protein is CASSRALAGGPQGAYNEQFF. Drawing the rest from reference TRBV18 and TRBJ2-1, the complete variable domain is NAGVMQNPRHLVRRRGQEARLRCSPMKGHSHVYWYRQLPEEGLKFMVYLQKENIIDESGMPKERFSAEFPKEGPSILRIQQVVRGDSAAYFCASSRALAGGPQGAYNEQFFGPGTRLTVL.

This chain connects TRBV5-6 to TRBJ2-5, with TRBD1 as a possible D gene (5 bases). V lost 6 bases to trimming and J lost 7 bases, with 16 bases between them. The CDR3 loop spans 13 amino acids. Germline assignment: CDR1 SGHDT and CDR2 YYEEEE. The CDR3 region is CASTGQFPGTQYF. CDR3 DNA sequence: TGTGCCAGCACAGGGCAGTTCCCAGGGACCCAGTACTTC.

V and J are TRBV5-6 and TRBJ2-1; TRBD2 is a possible D gene (6 bases). Germline V gene lookup returns CDR1 SGHDT and CDR2 YYEEEE. The V gene lost 6 bases and the J gene lost 9 bases, with 16 bases spanning the gap. CDR3 size: 13 residues. As DNA, the CDR3 is TGTGCCAGCACCCCCGGGGGACGAGCTGAGCAGTTCTTC. Translated: CASTPGGRAEQFF.

The CDR3 spells CASSPQRGGAYNSPLHF. The CDR3 coding sequence is TGTGCCAGCAGCCCCCAGCGGGGGGGCGCATATAATTCACCCCTCCACTTT. This chain uses TRBV9 with TRBJ1-6; TRBD1 might be the D (6 bases). The CDR3 spans 17 residues. Germline V gives CDR1 SGDLS, CDR2 YYNGEE. Trimming removed 4 bases at V and 4 bases at J, with 18 bases between.

J is TRBJ2-7 and V is TRBV5-4; the match to TRBD2 covers 11 bases. CDR1 is SGHNT, CDR2 YYREEE, per germline (reference sequence). V was clipped by 4 bases and J by 4 bases; unmatched bases: 10. The CDR3 extends over 16 amino acids. This chain's CDR3 is CASSAPGLAGGYEQYF. The CDR3 DNA is TGTGCCAGCAGCGCCCCCGGACTAGCGGGCGGGTACGAGCAGTACTTC.

The V gene is TRBV6-1, the J gene TRBJ2-6, with 11 bases fitting TRBD2. Looked up from germline, CDR1 is MNHNS and CDR2 is SASEGT. The ends lost 4 bases at V and 0 bases at J; junction bases unmatched: 5. The CDR3 is 18 residues long. The CDR3 nucleotides are TGTGCCAGCAGTGGTTTTGGGACTAGCGGCTCTGGGGCCAACGTCCTGACTTTC. This sequence encodes CASSGFGTSGSGANVLTF.

This clone was counted once. The chain is built from TRBV7-2 and TRBJ2-2; 9 nucleotides match TRBD2. Trimming cost V 5 bases and J 4 bases; bases outside gene matches: 2. The CDR3 totals 14 residues. CDR1 is SGHTA and CDR2 is FQGNSA in the germline V gene. In DNA, the CDR3 is TGTGCCAGCAGCCCGCGGGGGGGCACCGGGGAGCTGTTTTTT. Its translation: CASSPRGGTGELFF.

This chain uses TRBV7-2 with TRBJ1-1; 10 bases agree with TRBD1. V lost 5 bases and J lost 6; bases outside the gene matches: 9. In germline, CDR1 is SGHTA, CDR2 FQGNSA. The CDR3 totals 15 residues. CDR3 bases: TGTGCCAGCAGCCCAGACAGGGGGCGGGGCGCTGAAGCTTTCTTT. Translation: CASSPDRGRGAEAFF.

A single count supports this clone. The CDR3: CASSSLGGSNGEQFF. The CDR3 DNA follows: TGTGCCAGCAGCAGCTTAGGGGGTAGTAATGGTGAGCAGTTCTTC. The V and J genes are TRBV7-2 and TRBJ2-1; D is possibly TRBD1 (6 bases). With 5 bases removed from V and 9 bases from J, the gap between germline ends came to 20 bases. Germline loops: CDR1 SGHTA, CDR2 FQGNSA. The CDR3 is 15 amino acids.